One sample yielded the 13 T cell receptor beta chains listed below, sequenced in a study of vaccination and CD4 T cells after COVID-19 (dated by TCRdb to between 2021 and 2024). Libraries came from PCR. Data came from an Illumina iSeq 100. TCR sequencing of DNA from cultured CD4+ T cells used the Oncomine TCR Beta short-read assay at the Johns Hopkins FTIC core. TCRdb reran the public reads through fastp at Q25 and MiXCR, keeping productive beta chains. Each CDR3 protein gets just one entry, which takes the most common genes and DNA from the rows behind it. This sample is represented by roughly 10,000 distinct CDR3 sequences; 29% of them were singletons. Around 22% of the sample lies in the top ten. The sample's treatment or condition, from its label and the paper: roughly 10-day PBMC culture with coronavirus spike peptide pools or control peptides (ViraFEST assay). Their target antigens are unknown.

Sequenced: cultured CD4+ T cells from blood. The origin of the receptors is a human donor with COVID-19.

The J gene is TRBJ1-2, the V gene TRBV11-3; possibly TRBD1 for D (6 bases). Germline V gene data show CDR1 as SGHNT and CDR2 as YENEEA. The V end lost 3 bases, the J end lost 8 bases, and 13 bases lay between the germline ends. This CDR3 is built from 13 residues. This CDR3 reads CASSLTGLSGYTF. CDR3 nucleotides: TGTGCCAGCAGCTTGACAGGTTTAAGCGGCTACACCTTC.

The chain joins TRBV19 to TRBJ2-7; D may be TRBD1 (6 bases). Trimming left V 5 bases short and J 3 bases short, with 14 bases between. The CDR3 length is 14 residues. Germline V lookup: CDR1 LNHDA, CDR2 SQIVND (reference sequence). CDR3 loop: CASSSTGSDYEQYF. The CDR3 DNA follows: TGTGCCAGTAGTTCCACAGGGTCTGACTACGAGCAGTACTTC.

This chain connects TRBV14 to TRBJ2-3; the match to TRBD1 covers 7 bases. Germline-derived CDR1 and CDR2 are SGHDN and FVKESK. The CDR3 totals 15 residues. Losses at the gene ends were 4 bases for V and 2 bases for J; bases not matched to a gene: 6. This chain's CDR3 is CASSRGQIITDTQYF. The CDR3 region has the DNA TGTGCCAGCAGCCGGGGACAGATAATCACAGATACGCAGTATTTT.

The chain links TRBV24-1 to TRBJ2-7; D is ambiguous. The CDR3 extends over 11 amino acids. From germline, CDR1 is KGHDR and CDR2 SFDVKD. Trimming cost V 3 bases and J 4 bases, with 3 bases left between them. This chain's CDR3 is CATSDLYEQYF. DNA of the CDR3: TGTGCCACCAGTGATCTATACGAGCAGTACTTC.

The J gene is TRBJ1-5, the V gene TRBV2, with D uncertain. Germline V gene sequence: CDR1 SNHLY, CDR2 FYNNEI. The CDR3 has 11 residues. V lost 6 bases and J 4 bases, leaving 4 bases between the germline ends. The CDR3 spells CASRLNQPQHF. CDR3 bases: TGTGCCAGCAGACTAAATCAGCCCCAGCATTTT.

The chain is built from TRBV7-9 and TRBJ1-4; D is possibly TRBD1 (5 bases). The CDR3 spans 14 residues. V dropped 3 bases and J dropped 8 bases, with 13 bases sitting between them. Germline CDR1 SEHNR, CDR2 FQNEAQ (reference sequence). This CDR3 reads CASSLSQGGEKLFF. The CDR3 DNA follows: TGTGCCAGCAGCTTGAGCCAGGGCGGGGAAAAACTGTTTTTT.

This chain's CDR3 is CSAREGGTEAFF. The CDR3 DNA reads TGCAGTGCTAGAGAAGGGGGCACTGAAGCTTTCTTT. This chain links TRBV20-1 with TRBJ1-1; a possible D gene is TRBD1 (6 bases). V dropped 0 bases and J dropped 4 bases, with 6 bases sitting between them. This CDR3 is built from 12 residues. Germline lookup yields CDR1 DFQATT and CDR2 SNEGSKA (reference sequence).

The chain has TRBV6-4 and TRBJ1-2; D may be TRBD1 (5 bases). Germline values: CDR1 MRHNA, CDR2 SNTAGT. The CDR3 consists of 15 residues. Trimming cost V 6 bases and J 2 bases, with 16 bases left between them. DNA of the CDR3: TGTGCCAGCAGCATGTCTCGGGGCCTGAACTATGGCTACACCTTC. Residues: CASSMSRGLNYGYTF.

This chain connects TRBV7-6 to TRBJ2-3, with 9 bases identical to TRBD2. V dropped 5 bases and J dropped 1; count of bases not matched to a gene: 7. Germline CDR1 and CDR2: SGHVS and FNYEAQ. There are 16 residues in the CDR3. CDR3 bases: TGTGCCAGCAGCGCAGGACTAGCGTCCGGCACAGATACGCAGTATTTT. Translating it yields CASSAGLASGTDTQYF.

The table lists this clonotype with a few counts. The chain employs TRBV20-1 and TRBJ1-5; 7 bases are shared with TRBD1. V dropped 3 bases and J dropped 6; count of bases not matched to a gene: 8. Germline CDR1 and CDR2: DFQATT and SNEGSKA (reference sequence). The CDR3 sequence is 14 residues long. The CDR3 is CSASPPRTGQPQHF. In nucleotides, the CDR3 is TGCAGTGCTAGTCCGCCTAGGACAGGTCAGCCCCAGCATTTT.

The V gene is TRBV21-1, the J gene TRBJ2-7; the DNA was not used to check the table's D call, TRBD1. TRBV21-1 is a documented pseudogene. The CDR3 runs to 17 residues. The CDR3 DNA is TGTGCCAGCAGCAACTTCCCCTTCTGGGACAGACGCTACGAGCAGTACTTC. It translates to CASSNFPFWDRRYEQYF.

The V gene is TRBV29-1, the J gene TRBJ1-1; no firm D call. The germline V gene encodes CDR1 SQVTM and CDR2 ANQGSEA. Trimming stripped 4 bases from V and 5 bases from J, with 14 bases between. This CDR3 region has 13 residues. CDR3 region: CSVGHSPDTEAFF. In nucleotides, the CDR3 is TGCAGCGTTGGTCATTCTCCGGATACTGAAGCTTTCTTT.

This clonotype has just a few counts. The rearrangement links TRBV11-3 to TRBJ1-2, with no clear D. V lost 1 base, J lost 8 bases, and 5 bases lay in between. The germline CDR1 and CDR2 sequences are SGHNT and YENEEA. CDR3 length: 11 residues. The CDR3 DNA follows: TGTGCCAGCAGCTTAGGCCGGGGCTACACCTTC. This gives the protein CASSLGRGYTF.